The 15 T cell receptor beta chains below come from one sample, sequenced in a study of blood T cell repertoires in COVID-19. Libraries were prepared by immunoSEQ multiplex PCR; TCRdb keeps only in-frame clonotypes and omits some of them. The data hold about 190,000 clones, with about 85% observed a single time. What was sequenced was peripheral blood. The receptors were gathered from a human donor in a cohort sampled during active COVID-19.

This chain uses TRBV6-5 with TRBJ1-6, with D perhaps matching TRBD1 (5 bases). The CDR3 totals 14 residues. The germline CDR1 and CDR2 sequences are MNHEY and SVGAGI. V was clipped by 5 bases and J by 9 bases, with 14 bases between them. The CDR3 spells CASSRERGVSPLHF. CDR3 in DNA: TGTGCCAGCAGTAGGGAACGGGGGGTTTCACCCCTCCACTTT.

The genes are TRBV10-2 and TRBJ2-1; TRBD2 aligns across 10 bases. CDR1 WSHSY and CDR2 SAAADI come from the germline V gene. The CDR3 has 17 amino acids. The J segment lost 5 bases and the V segment lost 3 bases, leaving 10 bases of the junction unmatched. In nucleotides, the CDR3 is TGCGCCAGCAGTGATTCCCTTCTAGCGGGAGTTAACAATGAGCAGTTCTTC. It specifies CASSDSLLAGVNNEQFF.

A few counts support this clone. This chain joins TRBV5-1 and TRBJ2-5, with 7 positions matching TRBD2. This CDR3 is built from 14 residues. From germline, CDR1 is SGHRS and CDR2 YFSETQ. V was clipped by 4 bases and J by 3 bases; unmatched bases: 6. The CDR3 DNA reads TGCGCCAGCAGCCTGGGACTATTCGAAGAGACCCAGTACTTC. It codes for CASSLGLFEETQYF.

V usage is TRBV7-9 and J usage is TRBJ2-3; weak D call: TRBD2 (5 bases). V was trimmed by 4 bases and J by 6 bases, leaving 8 bases between them. The germline gives CDR1 SEHNR, CDR2 FQNEAQ (reference sequence). CDR3 length: 12 residues. The CDR3 DNA follows: TGTGCCAGCAGCTCAGGACTGGATACGCAGTATTTT. Its protein is CASSSGLDTQYF.

This clone was recorded at least ten times. The rearrangement joins TRBV5-5 to TRBJ2-7; a weak D match, TRBD1 (5 bases). The V end lost 3 bases, the J end lost 0 bases, and 10 bases lay between the germline ends. This CDR3 is 14 amino acids long. CDR1 is SGHKS, CDR2 YYEKEE, per germline (reference sequence). The CDR3 bases are TGTGCCAGCAGCTGGCAGGGAAGCTCCTACGAGCAGTACGTC. As protein: CASSWQGSSYEQYV.

The chain links TRBV3-1 (or the pseudogene TRBV3-2) to TRBJ2-7; TRBD2 aligns across 9 bases. CDR3 length: 13 residues. J gave up 3 bases and V 4 bases, and 1 base lay outside the gene matches. The germline V gene encodes CDR1 LGHDT and CDR2 YNNKEL (reference sequence). As DNA, the CDR3 is TGTGCCAGCAGCCCTAGCGGGATCTACGAGCAGTACTTC. This translates into CASSPSGIYEQYF.

J is TRBJ2-1 and V is TRBV11-2; tentative D call: TRBD1 (6 bases). CDR3 size: 14 residues. Germline lookup yields CDR1 SGHAT and CDR2 FQNNGV. The germline V and J ends were trimmed by 5 bases and 8 bases, with 16 bases remaining between them. The CDR3 spells CASSVRGSEDEQFF. For the CDR3, the DNA is TGTGCCAGCAGCGTCAGGGGTAGTGAGGATGAGCAGTTCTTC.

This sequence joins TRBV7-9 and TRBJ2-3, with 9 bases fitting TRBD2. The junction had 3 bases not matched to a gene; V was cut back by 10 bases and J by 1 base. CDR3 length: 13 amino acids. Germline V lookup: CDR1 SEHNR, CDR2 FQNEAQ (reference sequence). The CDR3 region is CATRTSGTDTQYF. CDR3 nucleotide sequence: TGTGCCACGCGGACTAGCGGCACAGATACGCAGTATTTT.

Only a few counts were recorded for this clone. The gene calls are TRBV7-8 and TRBJ2-2, with D maybe TRBD2 (6 bases). Germline lookup yields CDR1 SGHVS and CDR2 FQNEAQ. Trimming shortened V by 1 base and J by 5 bases, and 14 bases separated the two germline ends. The CDR3 extends over 16 amino acids. As DNA, the CDR3 is TGTGCCAGCAGCTTAGATCTCGGGACTGCTACCGGGGAGCTGTTTTTT. Translated, it gives CASSLDLGTATGELFF.

V gene TRBV27 combines with J gene TRBJ2-1; 9 positions match TRBD2. There are 15 residues in the CDR3. Germline V gene data show CDR1 as MNHEY and CDR2 as SMNVEV (reference sequence). V dropped 0 bases and J dropped 9; count of bases not matched to a gene: 6. The CDR3 region has the DNA TGTGCCAGCAGTTTATCCCGCGGGAGGGCCAGTGAGCAGTTCTTC. Encoded protein: CASSLSRGRASEQFF.

The V and J genes are TRBV3-1 (or the pseudogene TRBV3-2) and TRBJ1-5; D remains ambiguous. The length of the CDR3 is 12 residues. The germline CDR1 and CDR2 sequences are LGHDT and YNNKEL (reference sequence). With 4 bases removed from V and 4 bases from J, the gap between germline ends came to 5 bases. The CDR3 bases are TGTGCCAGCAGCCTTAGTAATCAGCCCCAGCATTTT. Translating gives CASSLSNQPQHF.

The DNA for the CDR3 is TGTGCCTGGAGTGAGACAGGGCACGGCTACACCTTC. Its translation: CAWSETGHGYTF. The chain joins TRBV30 to TRBJ1-2; 7 bases line up with TRBD1. The CDR3 covers 12 residues. The J segment lost 8 bases and the V segment lost 1 base, leaving 4 bases of the junction unmatched. In germline, CDR1 is GTSNPN, CDR2 SVGIG (reference sequence).

The J gene is TRBJ2-4, the V gene TRBV6-5; no clear D. This CDR3 contains 14 residues. Trimming left V 6 bases short and J 1 base short, with 10 bases between. Germline assignment: CDR1 MNHEY and CDR2 SVGAGI. The CDR3 DNA reads as TGTGCCAGCAGAACGACTCCTGCCAAAAACATTCAGTACTTC. This codes for CASRTTPAKNIQYF.

The chain has TRBV18 and TRBJ2-7; possibly TRBD2 for D (5 bases). This CDR3 has 11 amino acids. In germline, CDR1 is KGHSH, CDR2 LQKENI. V lost 3 bases and J 7 bases, leaving 7 bases between the germline ends. CDR3 in amino acids: CASSPPGEQYV. The CDR3 coding sequence is TGTGCCAGCTCACCCCCGGGAGAGCAGTACGTC.

This clone is a singleton in its sample. V and J are TRBV5-1 and TRBJ2-3; 8 nucleotides align to TRBD2. CDR1 is SGHRS, CDR2 YFSETQ, per germline. The length of the CDR3 is 16 residues. The junction had 5 bases not matched to a gene; V was cut back by 0 bases and J by 2 bases. This chain's CDR3 is CASSLAAGGATDTQYF. CDR3 in DNA: TGCGCCAGCAGCTTGGCCGCCGGGGGGGCCACAGATACGCAGTATTTT.